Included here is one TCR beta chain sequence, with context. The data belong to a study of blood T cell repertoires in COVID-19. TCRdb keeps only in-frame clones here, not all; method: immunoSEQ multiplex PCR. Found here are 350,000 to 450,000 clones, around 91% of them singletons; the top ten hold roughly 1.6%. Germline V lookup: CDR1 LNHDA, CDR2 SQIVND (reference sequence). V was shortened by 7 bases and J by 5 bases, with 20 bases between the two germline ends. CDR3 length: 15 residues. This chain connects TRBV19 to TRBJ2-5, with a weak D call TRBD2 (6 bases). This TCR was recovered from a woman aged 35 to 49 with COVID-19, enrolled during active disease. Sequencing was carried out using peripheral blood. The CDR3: CASNPGAFDSETQYF. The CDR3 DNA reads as TGTGCCAGTAATCCGGGAGCTTTTGATTCGGAGACCCAGTACTTC. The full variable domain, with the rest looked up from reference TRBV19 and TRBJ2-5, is DGGITQSPKYLFRKEGQNVTLSCEQNLNHDAMYWYRQDPGQGLRLIYYSQIVNDFQKGDIAEGYSVSREKKESFPLTVTSAQKNPTAFYLCASNPGAFDSETQYFGPGTRLLVL.